This TCR beta chain was found in a study of shared clonotypes between healthy human individuals. A CD45RA+ naive subset and a CD45RA-negative memory subset were split from CD4+ cells. The method was immunoSEQ multiplex PCR; TCRdb's version includes in-frame clones alone and lacks a portion of them. The sample lists 2 million to 3 million clones, 93% occurring once. The germline V gene has CDR1 LGHNT and CDR2 FRNRAP. Trimming shortened V by 0 bases and J by 6 bases, and 12 bases separated the two germline ends. The CDR3 has 15 residues. Study results and limitations: Tissue TCR repertoires likely differ from these blood-only repertoires. A handful of donors had around 5.2% of their naive CD4 clonotypes in common.

As concerns this clone: Its antigen is unknown.

The sequenced sample consisted of naive CD4+ T cells from PBMCs. Subset indicated: CD45RA+ positively selected. The source of this sequence is a man aged 18 to 30 in good health. Some clones in this sample may be carry-over from other donors' samples. The genes are TRBV12-5 and TRBJ1-5, with D possibly TRBD1 on 5 matching bases. For the CDR3, the DNA is TGTGCTAGTGGTTTGGTAGGGGTAGTAGGTCAGCCCCAGCATTTT. This codes for CASGLVGVVGQPQHF. The full variable domain, with the rest looked up from reference TRBV12-5 and TRBJ1-5, is DARVTQTPRHKVTEMGQEVTMRCQPILGHNTVFWYRQTMMQGLELLAYFRNRAPLDDSGMPKDRFSAEMPDATLATLKIQPSEPRDSAVYFCASGLVGVVGQPQHFGDGTRLSIL.